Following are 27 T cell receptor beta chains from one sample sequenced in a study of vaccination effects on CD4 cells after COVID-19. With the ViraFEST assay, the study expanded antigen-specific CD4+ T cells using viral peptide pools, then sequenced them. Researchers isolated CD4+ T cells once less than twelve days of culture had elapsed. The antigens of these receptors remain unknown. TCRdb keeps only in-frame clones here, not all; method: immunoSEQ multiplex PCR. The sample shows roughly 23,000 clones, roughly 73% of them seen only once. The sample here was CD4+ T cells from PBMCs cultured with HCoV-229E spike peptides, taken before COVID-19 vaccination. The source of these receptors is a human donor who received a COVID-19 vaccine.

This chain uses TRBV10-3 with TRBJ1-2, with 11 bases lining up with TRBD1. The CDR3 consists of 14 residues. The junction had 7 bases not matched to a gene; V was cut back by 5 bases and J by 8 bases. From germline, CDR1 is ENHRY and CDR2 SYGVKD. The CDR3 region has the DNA TGTGCCATCAGTTCCACCGGGACAGGGGGAGGCTACACCTTC. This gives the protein CAISSTGTGGGYTF.

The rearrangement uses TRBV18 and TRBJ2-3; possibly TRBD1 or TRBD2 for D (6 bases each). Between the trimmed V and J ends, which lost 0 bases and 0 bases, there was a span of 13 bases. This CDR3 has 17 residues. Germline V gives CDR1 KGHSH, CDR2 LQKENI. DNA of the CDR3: TGTGCCAGCTCACCACCGAGAACAGGGAGGAGCACAGATACGCAGTATTTT. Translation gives CASSPPRTGRSTDTQYF.

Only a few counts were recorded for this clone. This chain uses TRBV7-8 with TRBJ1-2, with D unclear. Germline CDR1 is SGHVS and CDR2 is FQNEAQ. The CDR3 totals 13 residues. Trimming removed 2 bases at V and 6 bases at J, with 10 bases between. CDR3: CASSLLEDDGYTF. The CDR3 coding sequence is TGTGCCAGCAGCTTACTCGAGGACGATGGCTACACCTTC.

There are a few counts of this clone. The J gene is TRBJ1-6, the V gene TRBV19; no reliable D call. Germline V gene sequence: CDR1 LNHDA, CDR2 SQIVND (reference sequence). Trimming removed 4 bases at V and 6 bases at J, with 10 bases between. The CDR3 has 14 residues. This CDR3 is CASSKAVLNSPLHF. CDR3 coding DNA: TGTGCCAGTAGTAAGGCAGTACTTAATTCACCCCTCCACTTT.

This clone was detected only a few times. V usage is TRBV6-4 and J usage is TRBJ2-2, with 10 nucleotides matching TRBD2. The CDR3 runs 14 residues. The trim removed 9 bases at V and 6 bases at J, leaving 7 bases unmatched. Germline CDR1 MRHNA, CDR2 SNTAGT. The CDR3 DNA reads TGTGCCAGTCGCGGGACTAGCGAGTCCGGGGAGCTGTTTTTT. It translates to CASRGTSESGELFF.

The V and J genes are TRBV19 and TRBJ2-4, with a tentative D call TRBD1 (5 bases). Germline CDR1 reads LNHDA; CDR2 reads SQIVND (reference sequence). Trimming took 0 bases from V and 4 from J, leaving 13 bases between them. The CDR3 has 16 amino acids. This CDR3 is CASSIDRMRQKNIQYF. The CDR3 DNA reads TGTGCCAGTAGTATAGATAGAATGAGACAGAAAAACATTCAGTACTTC.

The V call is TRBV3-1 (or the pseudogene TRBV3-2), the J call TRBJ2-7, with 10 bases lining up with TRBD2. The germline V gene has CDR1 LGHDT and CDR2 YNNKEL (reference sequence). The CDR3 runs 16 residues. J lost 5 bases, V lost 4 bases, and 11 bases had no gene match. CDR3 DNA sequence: TGTGCCAGCAGCCCGAGTAGCGGGGGGTGGCGGGACGAGCAGTACTTC. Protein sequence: CASSPSSGGWRDEQYF.

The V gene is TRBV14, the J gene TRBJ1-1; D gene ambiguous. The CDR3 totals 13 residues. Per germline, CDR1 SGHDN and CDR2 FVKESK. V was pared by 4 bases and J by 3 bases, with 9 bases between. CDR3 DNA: TGTGCCAGCAGCCCATATGCCGACACTGAAGCTTTCTTT. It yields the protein CASSPYADTEAFF. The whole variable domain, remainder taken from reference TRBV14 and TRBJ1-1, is EAGVTQFPSHSVIEKGQTVTLRCDPISGHDNLYWYRRVMGKEIKFLLHFVKESKQDESGMPNNRFLAERTGGTYSTLKVQPAELEDSGVYFCASSPYADTEAFFGQGTRLTVV.

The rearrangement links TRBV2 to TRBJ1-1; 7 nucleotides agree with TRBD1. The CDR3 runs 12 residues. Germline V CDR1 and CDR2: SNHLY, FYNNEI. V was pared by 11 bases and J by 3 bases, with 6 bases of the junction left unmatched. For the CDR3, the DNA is TGTGCCTCGAGAAGGGGGCACACTGAAGCTTTCTTT. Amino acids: CASRRGHTEAFF.

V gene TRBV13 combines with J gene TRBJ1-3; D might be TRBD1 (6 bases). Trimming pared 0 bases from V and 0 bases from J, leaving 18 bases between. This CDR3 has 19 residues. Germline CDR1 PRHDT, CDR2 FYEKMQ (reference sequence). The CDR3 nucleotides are TGTGCCAGCAGCTTAGGCCTAAGGCGGGGGCGCTTCTCTGGAAACACCATATATTTT. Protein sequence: CASSLGLRRGRFSGNTIYF. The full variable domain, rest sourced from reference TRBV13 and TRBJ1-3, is AAGVIQSPRHLIKEKRETATLKCYPIPRHDTVYWYQQGPGQDPQFLISFYEKMQSDKGSIPDRFSAQQFSDYHSELNMSSLELGDSALYFCASSLGLRRGRFSGNTIYFGEGSWLTVV.

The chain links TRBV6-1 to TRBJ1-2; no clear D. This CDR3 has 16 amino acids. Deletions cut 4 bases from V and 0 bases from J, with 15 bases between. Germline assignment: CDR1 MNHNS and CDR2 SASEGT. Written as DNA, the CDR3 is TGTGCCAGCAGTGCGGAGAGAAACAGACCTAACTATGGCTACACCTTC. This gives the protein CASSAERNRPNYGYTF.

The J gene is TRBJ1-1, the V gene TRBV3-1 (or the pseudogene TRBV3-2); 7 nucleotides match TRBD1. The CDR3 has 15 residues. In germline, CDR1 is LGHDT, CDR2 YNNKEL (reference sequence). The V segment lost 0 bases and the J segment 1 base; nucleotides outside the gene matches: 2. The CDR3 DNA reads TGTGCCAGCAGCCAAGAAGGGGGCAGGAACACTGAAGCTTTCTTT. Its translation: CASSQEGGRNTEAFF.

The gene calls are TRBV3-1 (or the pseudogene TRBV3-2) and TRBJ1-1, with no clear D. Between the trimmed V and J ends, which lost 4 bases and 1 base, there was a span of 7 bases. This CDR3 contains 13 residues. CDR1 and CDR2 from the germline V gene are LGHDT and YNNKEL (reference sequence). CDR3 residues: CASSLSTNTEAFF. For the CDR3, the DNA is TGTGCCAGCAGCCTCTCGACGAACACTGAAGCTTTCTTT.

CDR3 residues: CSVAGQTNTEAFF. In DNA, the CDR3 is TGCAGCGTAGCGGGACAGACGAACACTGAAGCTTTCTTT. J is TRBJ1-1 and V is TRBV29-1; 7 bases fit TRBD1. The V segment lost 6 bases and the J segment 1 base; nucleotides outside the gene matches: 5. From germline, CDR1 is SQVTM and CDR2 ANQGSEA. The CDR3 sequence is 13 residues long. The full variable domain, completed using reference TRBV29-1 and TRBJ1-1, is SAVISQKPSRDICQRGTSLTIQCQVDSQVTMMFWYRQQPGQSLTLIATANQGSEATYESGFVIDKFPISRPNLTFSTLTVSNMSPEDSSIYLCSVAGQTNTEAFFGQGTRLTVV.

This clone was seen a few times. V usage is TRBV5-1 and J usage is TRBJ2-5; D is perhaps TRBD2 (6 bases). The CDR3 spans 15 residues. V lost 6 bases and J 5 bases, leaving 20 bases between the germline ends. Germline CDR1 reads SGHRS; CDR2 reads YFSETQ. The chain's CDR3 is CASNTGRPIQETQYF. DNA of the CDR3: TGCGCCAGCAATACTGGGAGGCCTATCCAGGAGACCCAGTACTTC.

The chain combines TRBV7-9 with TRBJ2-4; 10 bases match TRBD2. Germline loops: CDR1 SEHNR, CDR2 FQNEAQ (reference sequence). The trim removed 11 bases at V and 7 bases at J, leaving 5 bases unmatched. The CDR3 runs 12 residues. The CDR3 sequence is CASRSGRNIQYF. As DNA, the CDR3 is TGTGCCTCGCGTAGCGGGAGGAACATTCAGTACTTC.

Here the CDR3 DNA reads TGCAGCGTTGAACGGCAGGTGGGGCTTGGCTACACCTTC. The encoded protein is CSVERQVGLGYTF. V is TRBV29-1 and J is TRBJ1-2; D is perhaps TRBD1 (5 bases). This CDR3 is built from 13 residues. V lost 2 bases, J lost 7 bases, and 14 bases lay in between. Germline loops: CDR1 SQVTM, CDR2 ANQGSEA.

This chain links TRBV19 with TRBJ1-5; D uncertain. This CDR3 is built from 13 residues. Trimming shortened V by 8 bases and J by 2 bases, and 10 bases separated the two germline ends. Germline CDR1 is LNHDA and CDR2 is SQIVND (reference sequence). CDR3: CASAGDRNQPQHF. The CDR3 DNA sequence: TGTGCCAGTGCAGGCGACCGCAATCAGCCCCAGCATTTT.

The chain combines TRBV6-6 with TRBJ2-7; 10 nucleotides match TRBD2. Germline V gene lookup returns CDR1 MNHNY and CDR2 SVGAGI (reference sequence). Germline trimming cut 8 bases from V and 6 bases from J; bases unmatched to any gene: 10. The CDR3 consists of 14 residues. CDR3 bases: TGTGCCAGCTCCACCGGGACTAGCGACCCCGAGCAGTACTTC. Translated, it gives CASSTGTSDPEQYF.

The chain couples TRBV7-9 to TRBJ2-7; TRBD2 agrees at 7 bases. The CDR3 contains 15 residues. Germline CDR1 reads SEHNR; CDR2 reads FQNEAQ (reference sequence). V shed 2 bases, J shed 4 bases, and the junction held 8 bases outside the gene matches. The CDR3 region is CASSLYGGDAYEQYF. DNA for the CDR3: TGTGCCAGCAGCTTATATGGGGGGGATGCGTACGAGCAGTACTTC.

DNA of the CDR3: TGTGCCAGCAGCTACCCACGTATAAGAACCGATGGCTACACCTTC. Translation gives CASSYPRIRTDGYTF. This chain connects TRBV7-9 to TRBJ1-2; no reliable D call. Looked up from germline, CDR1 is SEHNR and CDR2 is FQNEAQ (reference sequence). V was pared by 4 bases and J by 6 bases, with 18 bases between. This CDR3 contains 15 residues. Drawing the rest from reference TRBV7-9 and TRBJ1-2, the complete variable domain is DTGVSQNPRHKITKRGQNVTFRCDPISEHNRLYWYRQTLGQGPEFLTYFQNEAQLEKSRLLSDRFSAERPKGSFSTLEIQRTEQGDSAMYLCASSYPRIRTDGYTFGSGTRLTVV.

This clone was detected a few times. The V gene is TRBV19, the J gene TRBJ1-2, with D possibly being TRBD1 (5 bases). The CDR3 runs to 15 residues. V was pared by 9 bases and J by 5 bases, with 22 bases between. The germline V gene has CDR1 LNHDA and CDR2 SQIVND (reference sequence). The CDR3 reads CASRVSGTKTYGYTF. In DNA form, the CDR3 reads TGTGCCAGCAGGGTCTCCGGGACGAAGACTTATGGCTACACCTTC. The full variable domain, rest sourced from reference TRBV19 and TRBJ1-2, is DGGITQSPKYLFRKEGQNVTLSCEQNLNHDAMYWYRQDPGQGLRLIYYSQIVNDFQKGDIAEGYSVSREKKESFPLTVTSAQKNPTAFYLCASRVSGTKTYGYTFGSGTRLTVV.

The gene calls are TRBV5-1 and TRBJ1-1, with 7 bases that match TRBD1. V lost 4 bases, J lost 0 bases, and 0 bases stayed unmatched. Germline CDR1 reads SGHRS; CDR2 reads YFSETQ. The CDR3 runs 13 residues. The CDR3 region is CASSGTVNTEAFF. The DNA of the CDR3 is TGCGCCAGCAGCGGGACAGTGAACACTGAAGCTTTCTTT. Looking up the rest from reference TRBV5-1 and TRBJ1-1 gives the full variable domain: KAGVTQTPRYLIKTRGQQVTLSCSPISGHRSVSWYQQTPGQGLQFLFEYFSETQRNKGNFPGRFSGRQFSNSRSEMNVSTLELGDSALYLCASSGTVNTEAFFGQGTRLTVV.

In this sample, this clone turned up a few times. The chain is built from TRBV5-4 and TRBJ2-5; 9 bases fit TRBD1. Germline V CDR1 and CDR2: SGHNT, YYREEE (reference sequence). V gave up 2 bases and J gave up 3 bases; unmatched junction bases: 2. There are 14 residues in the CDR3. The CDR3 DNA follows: TGTGCCAGCAGCTTACAGGGGGCGAAAGAGACCCAGTACTTC. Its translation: CASSLQGAKETQYF.

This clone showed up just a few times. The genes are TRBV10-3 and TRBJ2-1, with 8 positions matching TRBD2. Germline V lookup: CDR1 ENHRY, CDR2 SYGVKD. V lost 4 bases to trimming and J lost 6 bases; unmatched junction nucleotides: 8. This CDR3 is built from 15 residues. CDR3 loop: CAISAAAGAINEQFF. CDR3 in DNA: TGTGCCATCAGTGCCGCAGCGGGAGCGATCAATGAGCAGTTCTTC.

The CDR3 DNA is TGTGCCATCAGTAGGGAGGGAGGTGACACTGAAGCTTTCTTT. Its protein product is CAISREGGDTEAFF. The rearrangement links TRBV10-3 to TRBJ1-1; the D is unclear. The CDR3 contains 14 residues. CDR1 ENHRY and CDR2 SYGVKD come from the germline V gene. The V gene lost 5 bases and the J gene lost 3 bases, with 13 bases spanning the gap.

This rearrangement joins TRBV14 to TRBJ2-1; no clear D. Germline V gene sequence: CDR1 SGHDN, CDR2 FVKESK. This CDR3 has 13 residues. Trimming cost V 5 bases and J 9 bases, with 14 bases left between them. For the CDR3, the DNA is TGTGCCAGCAGCAATTCTGAGCGAGGTGAGCAGTTCTTC. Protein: CASSNSERGEQFF. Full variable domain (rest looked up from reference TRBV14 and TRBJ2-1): EAGVTQFPSHSVIEKGQTVTLRCDPISGHDNLYWYRRVMGKEIKFLLHFVKESKQDESGMPNNRFLAERTGGTYSTLKVQPAELEDSGVYFCASSNSERGEQFFGPGTRLTVL.